This T cell receptor (beta chain) was documented in a study of control samples from healthy donors and cancer patients. Method: immunoSEQ multiplex PCR; TCRdb's copy keeps in-frame clones and lacks some. The sample carries about 190,000 clones, 91% recorded once. CDR1 is SEHNR, CDR2 FQNEAQ, per germline (reference sequence). V gave up 0 bases and J gave up 1 base, with 7 bases separating them. The CDR3 covers 15 residues. The receptor was derived from a young man in good health. The chain recombines TRBV7-9 with TRBJ2-1, with no clear D. Material: blood. CDR3 residues: CASSLARLSYNEQFF. The CDR3 DNA sequence: TGTGCCAGCAGCTTAGCTCGGCTGTCCTACAATGAGCAGTTCTTC.